The next 17 T cell receptor beta chains were all read from a single sample in a study of T cell responses to AZD1222 COVID-19 vaccine. The method was immunoSEQ multiplex PCR; TCRdb's version includes in-frame clones alone and lacks a portion of them. The sample yields about 170,000 clones, around 85% seen once. This specimen was peripheral blood, taken 28 days after the second AZD1222 dose. The receptors originated from an adult who received the AZD1222 COVID-19 vaccine.

V usage is TRBV19 and J usage is TRBJ2-3, with 9 bases that match TRBD2. This CDR3 is built from 16 residues. Trimming took 3 bases from V and 4 from J; bases not matched to a gene: 8. Per the germline V gene, CDR1 is LNHDA and CDR2 is SQIVND (reference sequence). The CDR3 coding sequence is TGTGCCAGTAGTATTGGGCGGGGGGGCAAGGCAGATACGCAGTATTTT. It specifies CASSIGRGGKADTQYF.

Only one count was recorded for this clone. V usage is TRBV27 and J usage is TRBJ2-7, with D possibly being TRBD1 (6 bases). Trimming cost V 2 bases and J 2 bases, with 10 bases left between them. In germline, CDR1 is MNHEY, CDR2 SMNVEV (reference sequence). The CDR3 covers 14 residues. The CDR3 sequence is CASSLTGIPYEQYF. In DNA, the CDR3 is TGTGCCAGCAGTTTAACAGGGATTCCCTACGAGCAGTACTTC.

This chain links TRBV7-8 with TRBJ2-3; TRBD2 matches 11 bases. CDR1 SGHVS and CDR2 FQNEAQ come from the germline V gene. V lost 1 base, J lost 4 bases, and 1 base stayed unmatched. There are 15 residues in the CDR3. This CDR3 is CASSLVAGGSDTQYF. DNA of the CDR3: TGTGCCAGCAGCTTAGTAGCGGGGGGGTCAGATACGCAGTATTTT.

The rearrangement uses TRBV29-1 and TRBJ2-7, with 10 bases lining up with TRBD1. Germline V gene data show CDR1 as SQVTM and CDR2 as ANQGSEA. The CDR3 totals 12 residues. The V and J ends lost 7 bases and 5 bases, in that order; junction bases with no gene match: 5. The CDR3 coding sequence is TGCAGCGGCAAGACAGGGGGCGACGAGCAGTACTTC. The encoded protein is CSGKTGGDEQYF.

V gene TRBV2 combines with J gene TRBJ1-1; TRBD1 matches at 7 bases. The CDR3 extends over 15 amino acids. The V gene's germline CDR1 is SNHLY and CDR2 FYNNEI. V gave up 7 bases and J gave up 3 bases; unmatched junction bases: 11. The CDR3: CASKLQPGTDTEAFF. In DNA, the CDR3 is TGTGCCAGCAAGCTCCAACCGGGGACAGACACTGAAGCTTTCTTT.

This chain links TRBV6-5 with TRBJ1-1; 7 nucleotides match TRBD1. CDR1 is MNHEY and CDR2 is SVGAGI in the germline V gene. V dropped 9 bases and J dropped 2; count of bases not matched to a gene: 12. CDR3 length: 15 residues. This CDR3 reads CASSPRTGLNTEAFF. DNA of the CDR3: TGTGCCAGTTCACCCCGGACAGGACTTAACACTGAAGCTTTCTTT.

The gene calls are TRBV12-3 or TRBV12-4 and TRBJ1-5; D not certain. Trimming pared 2 bases from V and 3 bases from J, leaving 5 bases between. This CDR3 has 13 residues. The CDR3 DNA sequence: TGTGCCAGCAGTTTATTATCCAATCAGCCCCAGCATTTT. Its protein is CASSLLSNQPQHF.

The V and J genes are TRBV6-5 and TRBJ1-2, with D uncertain. CDR3 size: 14 residues. Germline V gives CDR1 MNHEY, CDR2 SVGAGI. Trimming took off 2 bases at V and 4 bases at J, with 11 bases between the two ends. The CDR3 coding sequence is TGTGCCAGCAGTTACCGCTTGGACGGCTATGGCTACACCTTC. Residues: CASSYRLDGYGYTF.

This chain joins TRBV4-3 and TRBJ2-1; TRBD1 matches at 8 bases. Trimming at V came to 4 bases and at J to 7 bases, leaving 6 bases not matched to a gene. Germline values: CDR1 LGHNA, CDR2 YSLEER. This CDR3 has 14 amino acids. The CDR3 loop reads CASSRLGQENEQFF. The DNA of the CDR3 is TGCGCCAGCAGCCGCTTGGGACAGGAAAATGAGCAGTTCTTC.

V gene TRBV6-2 or TRBV6-3 combines with J gene TRBJ1-5; D ambiguous. Trimming removed 5 bases at V and 4 bases at J, with 6 bases between. Germline V lookup: CDR1 MNHEY, CDR2 SVGEGT. The CDR3 contains 12 residues. In DNA form, the CDR3 reads TGTGCCAGCAGTAGGAAAAATCAGCCCCAGCATTTT. Translated: CASSRKNQPQHF.

This chain links TRBV5-1 with TRBJ2-3; 10 nucleotides agree with TRBD1. The CDR3 consists of 17 residues. CDR1 SGHRS and CDR2 YFSETQ come from the germline V gene. V gave up 0 bases and J gave up 6 bases; unmatched junction bases: 10. Here the CDR3 reads CASSLARTGGGMDTQYF. CDR3 DNA: TGCGCCAGCAGCTTGGCGCGGACAGGGGGAGGGATGGATACGCAGTATTTT. Drawing the rest from reference TRBV5-1 and TRBJ2-3, the complete variable domain is KAGVTQTPRYLIKTRGQQVTLSCSPISGHRSVSWYQQTPGQGLQFLFEYFSETQRNKGNFPGRFSGRQFSNSRSEMNVSTLELGDSALYLCASSLARTGGGMDTQYFGPGTRLTVL.

The rearrangement uses TRBV2 and TRBJ2-5; 11 nucleotides agree with TRBD2. CDR1 is SNHLY and CDR2 is FYNNEI in the germline V gene. The ends lost 6 bases at V and 7 bases at J; junction bases unmatched: 7. CDR3 length: 14 amino acids. DNA of the CDR3: TGTGCCAGCAGACTCGGGACTAGCGGTGGGACCCAGTACTTC. This translates into CASRLGTSGGTQYF.

V gene TRBV12-5 combines with J gene TRBJ2-1; tentative D call: TRBD2 (6 bases). The CDR3 spans 17 residues. CDR1 is LGHNT and CDR2 is FRNRAP in the germline V gene. The V end lost 6 bases, the J end lost 0 bases, and 18 bases lay between the germline ends. CDR3 in amino acids: CASGSDRTGSSYNEQFF. DNA of the CDR3: TGTGCTAGTGGCTCCGATAGGACCGGGAGCTCCTACAATGAGCAGTTCTTC.

The chain has TRBV10-3 and TRBJ2-2, with 9 bases fitting TRBD2. Germline V gives CDR1 ENHRY, CDR2 SYGVKD. V lost 4 bases, J lost 5 bases, and 8 bases stayed unmatched. The CDR3 runs to 16 residues. CDR3 nucleotides: TGTGCCATCAGTGCGCACCCTAGCGGGGAGACCGGGGAGCTGTTTTTT. Encoded protein: CAISAHPSGETGELFF.

J is TRBJ2-7 and V is TRBV12-3 or TRBV12-4; a possible D gene is TRBD1 (6 bases). V lost 7 bases and J lost 2, with 12 bases in between. This CDR3 comprises 13 residues. This CDR3 reads CASTPGHPYEQYF. CDR3 nucleotides: TGTGCCAGCACCCCGGGACACCCCTACGAGCAGTACTTC.

This clone has just a few counts. The J gene is TRBJ2-7, the V gene TRBV7-8, with D hard to call. The V and J ends lost 5 bases and 2 bases respectively, with 13 bases between them. Germline-derived CDR1 and CDR2 are SGHVS and FQNEAQ. There are 14 residues in the CDR3. The CDR3 sequence: CASSPTPHAYEQYF. The DNA of the CDR3 is TGTGCCAGCAGCCCAACCCCCCACGCCTACGAGCAGTACTTC. The variable domain in full, completed from reference TRBV7-8 and TRBJ2-7, reads GAGVSQSPRYKVAKRGQDVALRCDPISGHVSLFWYQQALGQGPEFLTYFQNEAQLDKSGLPSDRFFAERPEGSVSTLKIQRTQQEDSAVYLCASSPTPHAYEQYFGPGTRLTVT.

This chain joins TRBV5-1 and TRBJ1-6; TRBD1 matches at 9 bases. Trimming at V came to 4 bases and at J to 8 bases, leaving 7 bases not matched to a gene. This CDR3 has 15 residues. Germline CDR1 reads SGHRS; CDR2 reads YFSETQ. The CDR3 DNA follows: TGCGCCAGCAGCGCATGGGACAGGGAAGATTCACCCCTCCACTTT. It specifies CASSAWDREDSPLHF.